The text below deals with one T cell receptor beta chain. Its antigen is currently unknown. The sample originates from a study of cytomegalovirus exposure and HLA in healthy donors. Healthy bone marrow donors supplied every sample. This PCR relied on a set of 60 Vbeta primers and 13 Jbeta primers. Data came from immunoSEQ multiplex PCR; TCRdb stores just in-frame clones and leaves some out. The sample consists of approximately 190,000 clones, around 80% of them appearing once. Study-level findings and limits: Earlier analysis yielded a pattern in which most TCR beta V segments were productive about 90% or about 30% of the time.

CDR1 GTSNPN and CDR2 SVGIG come from the germline V gene (reference sequence). This CDR3 contains 13 residues. The V end was cut by 4 bases, the J end by 3 bases, with 10 bases between. The sequencing sample was made of PBMCs. The genes are TRBV30 and TRBJ1-5; D is ambiguous. The source of this sequence is a man aged 35 to 55 in good health and CMV-seropositive. As DNA, the CDR3 is TGTGCCTGGACTGGCGGAAACAATCAGCCCCAGCATTTT. Amino acid sequence: CAWTGGNNQPQHF.